A single T cell receptor (beta chain) is shown here with its context. Its antigen is not identified. The data are from a study of cytomegalovirus exposure and HLA in healthy donors. Notes on the study in general: Some V segments could not be told apart, so they were left out, TRBV6-2 and TRBV6-3 among them.

The CDR3 contains 17 residues. Germline assignment: CDR1 SGHRS and CDR2 YFSETQ. V lost 0 bases and J lost 3; bases outside the gene matches: 9. The PCR used 60 Vbeta and 13 Jbeta primers. Assay: immunoSEQ multiplex PCR; the TCRdb copy retains only in-frame clones and omits some. This sample's clone table lists under 200,000 clones. The sequence derives from a man aged 30 to 45 in good health and CMV-seronegative. Sequencing was done on a sample of PBMCs. The J gene is TRBJ1-2, the V gene TRBV5-1; 9 bases agree with TRBD1. The CDR3 DNA reads TGCGCCAGCAGCTTGGCCTGGACAGGGGAAACCTACTATGGCTACACCTTC. It is translated as CASSLAWTGETYYGYTF.